The TCR beta chain under discussion was sequenced for a study of blood T cells in healthy people across ages. This clonotype was detected a few times. Its antigen is undetermined. A second about 6 to 11 cycle PCR used barcoded and J-beta primers. TCRdb reprocessed the 5' RACE reads via MiXCR and lists one record per CDR3 protein. Among over 950,000 distinct CDR3 sequences listed, roughly 50% were seen once. Germline CDR1 MNHNY, CDR2 SVGAGI (reference sequence). CDR3 size: 14 residues. V was clipped by 0 bases and J by 7 bases, with 13 bases between them. Study conclusions and caveats: Per million T cells, the diversity of TCR beta decreased roughly linearly as age advanced. The study found more naive CD4+ cells and higher diversity in long-lived than aged donors.

The receptor comes from a woman aged 60-70 years in good health. The sample taken for sequencing was blood. This chain uses TRBV6-6 with TRBJ2-7; D ambiguous. Here the CDR3 reads CASSYSPGIAEQYF. The CDR3 DNA sequence: TGTGCCAGCAGTTACTCTCCGGGTATTGCAGAGCAGTACTTC.